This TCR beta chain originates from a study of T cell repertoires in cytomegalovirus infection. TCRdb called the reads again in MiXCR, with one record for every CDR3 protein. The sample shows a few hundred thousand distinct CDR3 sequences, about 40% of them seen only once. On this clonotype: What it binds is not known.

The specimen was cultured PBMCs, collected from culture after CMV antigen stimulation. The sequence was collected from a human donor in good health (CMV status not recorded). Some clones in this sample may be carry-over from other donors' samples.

The CDR3 DNA reads TGTGCCAGCAGCCCCGGTAGGGCCTACTATGGCTACACCTTC. Translation gives CASSPGRAYYGYTF. The chain couples TRBV7-2 to TRBJ1-2; D uncertain. Between the trimmed V and J ends, which lost 5 bases and 3 bases, there was a span of 13 bases. CDR1 is SGHTA, CDR2 FQGNSA, per germline. The CDR3 has 14 amino acids.